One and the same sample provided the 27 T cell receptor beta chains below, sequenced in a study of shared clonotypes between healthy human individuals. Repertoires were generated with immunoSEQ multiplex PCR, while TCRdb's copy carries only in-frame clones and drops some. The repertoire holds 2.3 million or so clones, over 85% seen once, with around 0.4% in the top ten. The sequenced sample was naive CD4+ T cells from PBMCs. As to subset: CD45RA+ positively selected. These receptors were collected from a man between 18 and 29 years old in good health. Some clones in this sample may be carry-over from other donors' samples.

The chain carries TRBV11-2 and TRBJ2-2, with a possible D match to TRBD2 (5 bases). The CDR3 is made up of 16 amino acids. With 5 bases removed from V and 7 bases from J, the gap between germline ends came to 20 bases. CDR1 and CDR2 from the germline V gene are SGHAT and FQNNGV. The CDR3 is CASSPPGSGRSGELFF. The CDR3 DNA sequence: TGTGCCAGCAGCCCGCCCGGCAGCGGTCGAAGCGGGGAGCTGTTTTTT. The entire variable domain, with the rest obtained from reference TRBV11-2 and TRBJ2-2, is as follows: EAGVAQSPRYKIIEKRQSVAFWCNPISGHATLYWYQQILGQGPKLLIQFQNNGVVDDSQLPKDRFSAERLKGVDSTLKIQPAKLEDSAVYLCASSPPGSGRSGELFFGEGSRLTVL.

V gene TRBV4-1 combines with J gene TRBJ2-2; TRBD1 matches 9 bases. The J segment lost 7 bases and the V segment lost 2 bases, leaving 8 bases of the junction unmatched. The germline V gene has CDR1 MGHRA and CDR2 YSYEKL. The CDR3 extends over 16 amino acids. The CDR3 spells CASSQPGQGRGGELFF. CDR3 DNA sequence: TGCGCCAGCAGCCAACCTGGACAGGGGAGGGGCGGGGAGCTGTTTTTT.

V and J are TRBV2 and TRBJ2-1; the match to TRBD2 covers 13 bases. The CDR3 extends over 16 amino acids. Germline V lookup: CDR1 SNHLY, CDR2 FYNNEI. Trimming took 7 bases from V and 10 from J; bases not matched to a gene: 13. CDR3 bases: TGTGCCAGCACCCTGGGACTAGCGGGGCTGGGCGTGGAGCAGTTCTTC. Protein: CASTLGLAGLGVEQFF.

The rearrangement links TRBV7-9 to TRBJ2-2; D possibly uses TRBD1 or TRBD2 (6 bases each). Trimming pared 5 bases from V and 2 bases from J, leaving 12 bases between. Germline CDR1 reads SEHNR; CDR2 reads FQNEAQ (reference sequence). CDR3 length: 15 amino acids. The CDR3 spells CASSPRGLNTGELFF. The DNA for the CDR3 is TGTGCCAGCAGCCCCAGGGGACTCAACACCGGGGAGCTGTTTTTT.

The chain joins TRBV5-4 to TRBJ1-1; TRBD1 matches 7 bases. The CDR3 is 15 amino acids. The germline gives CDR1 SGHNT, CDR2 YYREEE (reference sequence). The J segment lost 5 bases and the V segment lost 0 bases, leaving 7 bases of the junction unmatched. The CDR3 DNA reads TGTGCCAGCAGCTTGGCCAGCAGGGGGGGGACTGAAGCTTTCTTT. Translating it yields CASSLASRGGTEAFF.

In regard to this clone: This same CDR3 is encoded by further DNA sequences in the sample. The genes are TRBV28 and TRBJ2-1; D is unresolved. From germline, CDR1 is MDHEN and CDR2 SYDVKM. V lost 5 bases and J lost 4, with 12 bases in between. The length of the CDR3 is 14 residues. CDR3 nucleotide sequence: TGTGCCAGCAGTCCAACCAGTTCATACAATGAGCAGTTCTTC. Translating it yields CASSPTSSYNEQFF.

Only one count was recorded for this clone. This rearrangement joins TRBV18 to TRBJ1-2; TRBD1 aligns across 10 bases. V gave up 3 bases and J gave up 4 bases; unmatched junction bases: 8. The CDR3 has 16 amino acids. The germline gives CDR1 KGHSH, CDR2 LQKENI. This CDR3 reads CASSPGQGRRSYGYTF. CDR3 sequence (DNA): TGTGCCAGCTCACCGGGACAGGGGAGGCGGAGCTATGGCTACACCTTC.

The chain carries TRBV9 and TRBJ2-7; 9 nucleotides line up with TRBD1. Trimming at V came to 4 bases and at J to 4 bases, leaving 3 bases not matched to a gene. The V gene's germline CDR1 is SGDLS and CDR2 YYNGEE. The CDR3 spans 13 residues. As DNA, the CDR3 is TGTGCCAGCAGCCCAGGACAGGGGTACGAGCAGTACTTC. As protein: CASSPGQGYEQYF.

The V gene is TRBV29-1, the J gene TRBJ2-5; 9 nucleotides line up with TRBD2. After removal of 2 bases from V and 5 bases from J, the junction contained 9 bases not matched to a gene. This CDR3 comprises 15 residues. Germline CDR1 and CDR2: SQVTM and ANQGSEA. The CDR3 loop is CSVESPGGRGETQYF. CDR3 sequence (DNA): TGCAGCGTTGAATCCCCTGGCGGGAGGGGGGAGACCCAGTACTTC.

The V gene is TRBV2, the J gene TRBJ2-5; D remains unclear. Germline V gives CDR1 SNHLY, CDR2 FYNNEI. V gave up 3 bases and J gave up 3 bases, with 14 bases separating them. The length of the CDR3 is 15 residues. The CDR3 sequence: CASSDTWVFEETQYF. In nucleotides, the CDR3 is TGTGCCAGCAGTGACACGTGGGTCTTTGAAGAGACCCAGTACTTC.

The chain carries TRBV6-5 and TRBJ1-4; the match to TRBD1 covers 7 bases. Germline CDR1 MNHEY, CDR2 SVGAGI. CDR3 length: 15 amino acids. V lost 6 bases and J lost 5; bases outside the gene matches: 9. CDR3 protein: CASRRLQGNNEKLFF. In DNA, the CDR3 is TGTGCCAGCAGGCGCTTACAGGGGAACAATGAAAAACTGTTTTTT.

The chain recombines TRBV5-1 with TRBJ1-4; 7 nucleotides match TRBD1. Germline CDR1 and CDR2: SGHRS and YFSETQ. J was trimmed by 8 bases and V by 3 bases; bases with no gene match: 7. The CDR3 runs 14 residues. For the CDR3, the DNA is TGCGCCAGCAGCTCCGGGACAGACACGGAAAAACTGTTTTTT. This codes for CASSSGTDTEKLFF.

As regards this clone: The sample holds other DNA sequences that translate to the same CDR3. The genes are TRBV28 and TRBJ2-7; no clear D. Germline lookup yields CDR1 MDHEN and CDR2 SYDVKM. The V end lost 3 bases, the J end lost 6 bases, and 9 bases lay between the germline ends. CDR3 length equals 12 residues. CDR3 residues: CASSLGSREQYF. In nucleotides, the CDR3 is TGTGCCAGCAGTTTGGGCAGTCGCGAGCAGTACTTC.

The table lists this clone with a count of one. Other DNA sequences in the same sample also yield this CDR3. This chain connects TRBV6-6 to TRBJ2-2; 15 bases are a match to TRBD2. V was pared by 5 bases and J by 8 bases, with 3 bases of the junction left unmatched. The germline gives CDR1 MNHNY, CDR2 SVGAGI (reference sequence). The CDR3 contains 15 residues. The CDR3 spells CASSGLAGGTGELFF. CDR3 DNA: TGTGCCAGCAGTGGACTAGCGGGAGGGACGGGGGAGCTGTTTTTT.

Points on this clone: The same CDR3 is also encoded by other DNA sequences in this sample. The CDR3 spells CASSLPTGVKETQYF. CDR3 DNA: TGCGCCAGCAGCCTACCTACGGGGGTCAAAGAGACCCAGTACTTC. The chain uses TRBV5-1 and TRBJ2-5; possibly TRBD2 for D (6 bases). Germline CDR1 SGHRS, CDR2 YFSETQ. V gave up 4 bases and J gave up 3 bases, with 16 bases separating them. The CDR3 length is 15 residues. The whole variable domain, remainder taken from reference TRBV5-1 and TRBJ2-5, is KAGVTQTPRYLIKTRGQQVTLSCSPISGHRSVSWYQQTPGQGLQFLFEYFSETQRNKGNFPGRFSGRQFSNSRSEMNVSTLELGDSALYLCASSLPTGVKETQYFGPGTRLLVL.

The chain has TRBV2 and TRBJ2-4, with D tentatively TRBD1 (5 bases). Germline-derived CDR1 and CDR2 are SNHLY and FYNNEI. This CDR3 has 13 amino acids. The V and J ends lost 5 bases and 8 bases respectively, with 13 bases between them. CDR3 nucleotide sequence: TGTGCCAGCAGTCCTCAGGGAAGGGACATTCAGTACTTC. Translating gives CASSPQGRDIQYF.

CDR3 region: CAWSVTGRGNEKLFF. DNA for the CDR3: TGTGCCTGGAGTGTTACGGGTAGGGGGAATGAAAAACTGTTTTTT. The chain carries TRBV30 and TRBJ1-4, with D possibly TRBD1 on 6 matching bases. Germline-derived CDR1 and CDR2 are GTSNPN and SVGIG (reference sequence). The V end lost 0 bases, the J end lost 5 bases, and 13 bases lay between the germline ends. The CDR3 contains 15 residues.

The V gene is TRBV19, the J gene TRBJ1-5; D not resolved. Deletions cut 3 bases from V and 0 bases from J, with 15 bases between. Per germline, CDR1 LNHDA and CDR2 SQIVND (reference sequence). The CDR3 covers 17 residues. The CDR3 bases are TGTGCCAGTAGTATTAGGAGCTCGGAATATAGCAATCAGCCCCAGCATTTT. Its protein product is CASSIRSSEYSNQPQHF.

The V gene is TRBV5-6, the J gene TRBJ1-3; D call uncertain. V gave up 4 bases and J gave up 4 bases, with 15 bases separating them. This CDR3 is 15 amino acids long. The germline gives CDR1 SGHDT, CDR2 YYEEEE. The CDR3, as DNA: TGTGCCAGCAGCCTCAAGAGCCTCTACGGAAACACCATATATTTT. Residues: CASSLKSLYGNTIYF. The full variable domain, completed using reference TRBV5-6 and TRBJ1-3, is DAGVTQSPTHLIKTRGQQVTLRCSPKSGHDTVSWYQQALGQGPQFIFQYYEEEERQRGNFPDRFSGHQFPNYSSELNVNALLLGDSALYLCASSLKSLYGNTIYFGEGSWLTVV.

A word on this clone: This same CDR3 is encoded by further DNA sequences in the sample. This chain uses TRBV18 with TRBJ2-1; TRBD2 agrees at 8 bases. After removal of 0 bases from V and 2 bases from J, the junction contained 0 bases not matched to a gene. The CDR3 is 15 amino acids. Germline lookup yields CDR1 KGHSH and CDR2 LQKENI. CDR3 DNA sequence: TGTGCCAGCTCACCACCTAGCGGGGCCTACAATGAGCAGTTCTTC. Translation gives CASSPPSGAYNEQFF. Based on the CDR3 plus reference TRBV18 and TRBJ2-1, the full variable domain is NAGVMQNPRHLVRRRGQEARLRCSPMKGHSHVYWYRQLPEEGLKFMVYLQKENIIDESGMPKERFSAEFPKEGPSILRIQQVVRGDSAAYFCASSPPSGAYNEQFFGPGTRLTVL.

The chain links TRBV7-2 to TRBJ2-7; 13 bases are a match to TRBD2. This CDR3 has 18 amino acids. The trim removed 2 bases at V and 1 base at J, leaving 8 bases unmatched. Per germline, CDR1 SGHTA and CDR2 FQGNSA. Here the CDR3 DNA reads TGTGCCAGCAGCTTACGTGGGACTAGCGGGGCCCATTCCTACGAGCAGTACTTC. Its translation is CASSLRGTSGAHSYEQYF.

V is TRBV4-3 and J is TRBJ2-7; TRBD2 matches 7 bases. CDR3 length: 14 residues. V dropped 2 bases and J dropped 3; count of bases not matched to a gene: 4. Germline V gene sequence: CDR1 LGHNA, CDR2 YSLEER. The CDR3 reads CASSQREEGYEQYF. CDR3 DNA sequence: TGCGCCAGCAGCCAACGGGAGGAGGGCTACGAGCAGTACTTC.

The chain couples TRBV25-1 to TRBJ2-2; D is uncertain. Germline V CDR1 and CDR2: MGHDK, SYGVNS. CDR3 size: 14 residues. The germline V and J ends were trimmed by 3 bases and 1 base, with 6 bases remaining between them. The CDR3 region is CASSDYRNTGELFF. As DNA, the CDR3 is TGTGCCAGCAGTGACTACAGGAACACCGGGGAGCTGTTTTTT. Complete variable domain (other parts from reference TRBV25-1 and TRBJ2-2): EADIYQTPRYLVIGTGKKITLECSQTMGHDKMYWYQQDPGMELHLIHYSYGVNSTEKGDLSSESTVSRIRTEHFPLTLESARPSHTSQYLCASSDYRNTGELFFGEGSRLTVL.

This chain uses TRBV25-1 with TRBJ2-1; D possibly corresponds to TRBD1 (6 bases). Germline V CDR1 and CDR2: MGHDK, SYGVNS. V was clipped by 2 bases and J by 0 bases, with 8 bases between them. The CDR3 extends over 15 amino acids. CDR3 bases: TGTGCCAGCAGTGAAACAGGGAGCTCCTACAATGAGCAGTTCTTC. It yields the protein CASSETGSSYNEQFF.

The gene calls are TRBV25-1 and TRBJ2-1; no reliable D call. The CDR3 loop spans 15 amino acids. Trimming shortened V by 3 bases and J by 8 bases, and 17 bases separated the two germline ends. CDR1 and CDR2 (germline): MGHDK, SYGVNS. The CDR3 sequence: CASSDQHSISDEQFF. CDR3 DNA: TGTGCCAGCAGTGACCAGCACTCAATAAGCGATGAGCAGTTCTTC.

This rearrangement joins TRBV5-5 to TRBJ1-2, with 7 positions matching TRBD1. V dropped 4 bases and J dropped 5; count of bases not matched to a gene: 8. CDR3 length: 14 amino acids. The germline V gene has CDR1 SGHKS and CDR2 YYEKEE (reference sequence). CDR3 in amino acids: CASSLTGDWYGYTF. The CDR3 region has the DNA TGTGCCAGCAGCCTCACAGGGGACTGGTATGGCTACACCTTC.

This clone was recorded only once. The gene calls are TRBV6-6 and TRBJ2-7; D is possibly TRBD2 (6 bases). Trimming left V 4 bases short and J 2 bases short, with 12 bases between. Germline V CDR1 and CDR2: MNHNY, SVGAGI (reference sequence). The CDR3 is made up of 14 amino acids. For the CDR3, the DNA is TGTGCCAGCAGTTCTCGACTAGATGCCTACGAGCAGTACTTC. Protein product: CASSSRLDAYEQYF.